A single sample gave rise to the 18 T cell receptor beta chains below, sequenced in a study of T cells after yellow fever vaccination. TCRdb reprocessed the 5' RACE reads via MiXCR and lists one record per CDR3 protein. Here the sample spans around 590,000 distinct CDR3 sequences, roughly an eighth being singletons. The input for sequencing was PBMCs, taken on the day of the yellow fever booster vaccination. These receptors originate from a man aged 25-40 years who received the YFV17D yellow fever vaccine.

This clonotype was found a few times. DNA of the CDR3: TGCAGTGCTAAGGGGACAGCCTATACTGAAGCTTTCTTT. Its protein product is CSAKGTAYTEAFF. The chain combines TRBV20-1 with TRBJ1-1; TRBD1 matches at 7 bases. The germline V gene has CDR1 DFQATT and CDR2 SNEGSKA (reference sequence). CDR3 size: 13 residues. V trimming: 4 bases; J trimming: 5 bases; junction bases outside the gene matches: 7.

This clonotype showed up just a few times. The chain couples TRBV6-1 to TRBJ1-3; D remains unclear. This CDR3 has 16 amino acids. Trimming cost V 6 bases and J 1 base, with 16 bases left between them. CDR1 is MNHNS, CDR2 SASEGT, per germline. The CDR3 DNA follows: TGTGCCAGCAGAGCCGGAGCTACGTCGTCTGGAAACACCATATATTTT. Protein: CASRAGATSSGNTIYF.

There are a few counts of this clonotype. This sequence joins TRBV7-9 and TRBJ2-1, with 7 bases fitting TRBD2. This CDR3 is built from 14 residues. With V trimmed by 5 bases and J by 5 bases, 6 bases remained unmatched. In germline, CDR1 is SEHNR, CDR2 FQNEAQ (reference sequence). The CDR3: CASSEKRDNNEQFF. The CDR3, as DNA: TGTGCCAGCAGCGAGAAGCGGGATAACAATGAGCAGTTCTTC.

This clonotype was counted only a few times. The chain employs TRBV28 and TRBJ2-1; 8 bases align to TRBD1. V dropped 4 bases and J dropped 12; count of bases not matched to a gene: 8. The CDR3 has 13 amino acids. Looked up from germline, CDR1 is MDHEN and CDR2 is SYDVKM. The CDR3 sequence: CASSSQGARAQFF. CDR3 coding DNA: TGTGCCAGCAGTTCCCAGGGGGCTAGAGCGCAGTTCTTC.

The chain uses TRBV6-6 and TRBJ1-2, with D perhaps matching TRBD1 (6 bases). The CDR3 loop spans 12 amino acids. The ends were cut back, 5 bases at V and 6 bases at J, with 10 bases in the middle. Per the germline V gene, CDR1 is MNHNY and CDR2 is SVGAGI (reference sequence). CDR3 DNA: TGTGCCAGCAGTGTAGGGGGGGATGGCTACACCTTC. It is translated as CASSVGGDGYTF.

The chain combines TRBV20-1 with TRBJ2-3, with TRBD1 matching over 8 bases. The J segment lost 3 bases and the V segment lost 5 bases, leaving 7 bases of the junction unmatched. Germline values: CDR1 DFQATT, CDR2 SNEGSKA (reference sequence). The CDR3 runs to 14 residues. Here the CDR3 reads CSAPRTGITDTQYF. As DNA, the CDR3 is TGCAGTGCTCCCAGGACAGGGATTACAGATACGCAGTATTTT.

This clonotype was recorded many times. The chain joins TRBV12-3 or TRBV12-4 to TRBJ2-2; 10 bases are shared with TRBD2. Trimming took 8 bases from V and 5 from J; bases not matched to a gene: 5. CDR3 length: 14 amino acids. CDR3: CASRSSGRTGELFF. CDR3 nucleotide sequence: TGTGCCAGCCGTTCTAGCGGGAGAACCGGGGAGCTGTTTTTT.

This clonotype turned up a few times. This chain links TRBV12-3 or TRBV12-4 with TRBJ2-7; TRBD2 matches 9 bases. The V and J ends lost 6 bases and 6 bases, in that order; junction bases with no gene match: 12. This CDR3 spans 15 amino acids. CDR3 residues: CASSRISGSRREQYF. The CDR3 bases are TGTGCCAGCAGCAGGATTAGCGGGAGCCGGCGCGAGCAGTACTTC.

This clonotype was detected a few times. CDR3 region: CASSQGADEKLFF. In DNA, the CDR3 is TGTGCCAGCTCACAGGGGGCAGATGAAAAACTGTTTTTT. The chain carries TRBV18 and TRBJ1-4; 7 nucleotides agree with TRBD1. Losses at the gene ends were 4 bases for V and 6 bases for J; bases not matched to a gene: 2. Germline V gives CDR1 KGHSH, CDR2 LQKENI. The CDR3 extends over 13 amino acids. Full variable domain (rest looked up from reference TRBV18 and TRBJ1-4): NAGVMQNPRHLVRRRGQEARLRCSPMKGHSHVYWYRQLPEEGLKFMVYLQKENIIDESGMPKERFSAEFPKEGPSILRIQQVVRGDSAAYFCASSQGADEKLFFGSGTQLSVL.

V gene TRBV30 combines with J gene TRBJ2-7; D not certain. Germline V gives CDR1 GTSNPN, CDR2 SVGIG (reference sequence). V was shortened by 1 base and J by 1 base, with 14 bases between the two germline ends. This CDR3 is built from 15 residues. The CDR3 DNA sequence: TGTGCCTGGAGTGGGGTGGAGTCAGTTTCCTACGAGCAGTACTTC. Translation gives CAWSGVESVSYEQYF.

This clonotype has a handful of counts. The chain combines TRBV7-9 with TRBJ1-2; D unclear. The CDR3 totals 17 residues. Deletions cut 5 bases from V and 5 bases from J, with 24 bases between. CDR1 SEHNR and CDR2 FQNEAQ come from the germline V gene (reference sequence). In DNA, the CDR3 is TGTGCCAGCAGCCCCCCTGAGATTGCCGTTTTCCCTTATGGCTACACCTTC. Residues: CASSPPEIAVFPYGYTF. The whole variable domain, remainder taken from reference TRBV7-9 and TRBJ1-2, is DTGVSQNPRHKITKRGQNVTFRCDPISEHNRLYWYRQTLGQGPEFLTYFQNEAQLEKSRLLSDRFSAERPKGSFSTLEIQRTEQGDSAMYLCASSPPEIAVFPYGYTFGSGTRLTVV.

The chain couples TRBV20-1 to TRBJ2-3; TRBD2 matches 9 bases. Trimming took 5 bases from V and 1 from J; bases not matched to a gene: 4. Per germline, CDR1 DFQATT and CDR2 SNEGSKA (reference sequence). CDR3 size: 14 residues. The CDR3 spells CSARKRGGTDTQYF. The CDR3 DNA reads TGCAGTGCTCGAAAGCGGGGGGGCACAGATACGCAGTATTTT.

This clonotype turned up a few times. V usage is TRBV15 and J usage is TRBJ2-7; D possibly corresponds to TRBD2 (5 bases). In germline, CDR1 is LNHNV, CDR2 YYDKDF (reference sequence). V lost 0 bases, J lost 3 bases, and 9 bases lay in between. CDR3 length: 14 amino acids. The CDR3 DNA reads TGTGCCACCAGCAGAGATATAGCGATCTACGAGCAGTACTTC. Its translation: CATSRDIAIYEQYF. The complete variable domain, with remaining parts taken from reference TRBV15 and TRBJ2-7, reads DAMVIQNPRYQVTQFGKPVTLSCSQTLNHNVMYWYQQKSSQAPKLLFHYYDKDFNNEADTPDNFQSRRPNTSFCFLDIRSPGLGDTAMYLCATSRDIAIYEQYFGPGTRLTVT.

This clonotype was picked up many times. The chain is built from TRBV29-1 and TRBJ2-7; 9 positions agree with TRBD2. CDR3 length: 16 residues. Germline V gene data show CDR1 as SQVTM and CDR2 as ANQGSEA. Unmatched junction bases numbered 13, after V lost 2 bases and J lost 5 bases. In DNA form, the CDR3 reads TGCAGCGTTGAATTAGCGGGGGCCTTAATGGGGGACGAGCAGTACTTC. It encodes CSVELAGALMGDEQYF.

This clonotype has a handful of counts. This chain joins TRBV5-1 and TRBJ1-2, with TRBD1 matching over 11 bases. This CDR3 comprises 15 residues. In germline, CDR1 is SGHRS, CDR2 YFSETQ. V was clipped by 7 bases and J by 4 bases; unmatched bases: 9. CDR3 coding DNA: TGCGCCAGCGGATCTGGGACAGGGGGGGTCTATGGCTACACCTTC. As protein: CASGSGTGGVYGYTF.

This clonotype was counted once. The chain carries TRBV4-3 and TRBJ1-1; TRBD1 matches 9 bases. Germline V gene sequence: CDR1 LGHNA, CDR2 YSLEER. CDR3 length: 16 amino acids. The junction had 7 bases not matched to a gene; V was cut back by 0 bases and J by 5 bases. The CDR3 loop reads CASSQDWTGVKTEAFF. Written as DNA, the CDR3 is TGCGCCAGCAGCCAAGATTGGACAGGGGTAAAGACTGAAGCTTTCTTT.

V is TRBV18 and J is TRBJ2-1; 10 bases align to TRBD2. This CDR3 comprises 15 residues. V was clipped by 3 bases and J by 8 bases; unmatched bases: 7. Germline assignment: CDR1 KGHSH and CDR2 LQKENI. The CDR3 DNA is TGTGCCAGCTCACCCCCCCAGCGGGAGGGAGATGAGCAGTTCTTC. Translating it yields CASSPPQREGDEQFF.

V is TRBV7-2 and J is TRBJ2-7; 7 bases align to TRBD1. Germline CDR1 SGHTA, CDR2 FQGNSA. CDR3 length: 14 residues. J was trimmed by 3 bases and V by 4 bases; bases with no gene match: 6. As DNA, the CDR3 is TGTGCCAGCAGCTCCCTGGGACAGTACTACGAGCAGTACTTC. It codes for CASSSLGQYYEQYF.